This T cell receptor (beta chain) emerged from a study of cytomegalovirus exposure and HLA in healthy donors. This PCR relied on a set of 60 Vbeta primers and 13 Jbeta primers. Profiled with immunoSEQ multiplex PCR; TCRdb holds only in-frame clones, not every one. The data contain about 93,000 clones, just over 75% of them singletons. General study results and limits: TCR beta chain V- and J-gene trimming was linked, in a later analysis, to a missense variant in DCLRE1C. Analyses of presence and absence presupposed an approximately uniform sequencing depth across donors. CMV serostatus was the sole immune exposure information available.

This CDR3 is built from 17 residues. Of note for this clone: The antigen is undetermined.

The gene calls are TRBV21-1 and TRBJ2-1; the DNA was not used to check the table's D call, TRBD2. TRBV21-1 is a known pseudogene. The clonotype comes from a man aged 25-40 years in good health and CMV-seronegative. Sequenced: PBMCs. As DNA, the CDR3 is TGTGCCAGCAGCAAAGGGACGGGTCAACTAGGGTACAATGAGCAGTTCTTC. It encodes CASSKGTGQLGYNEQFF.